The present TCR beta chain was sequenced within a study of blood T cells in healthy people across ages (dated by TCRdb to between 2014 and 2016). For the study in its entirety: In model experiments, roughly one uniquely barcoded TCR beta cDNA molecule per two T cells was captured by template switching. The study measured age-related changes in TCR beta repertoire diversity using deep sequencing normalized with unique cDNA molecular identifiers. The study analyzed two additional independent replicas of 1 million unique cDNA reads from the same blood draw for two donors, one aged 18 to 30 and one aged 80 or older. To avoid experimental bias, donors of different ages were distributed randomly across sequencing lanes. The donors were split into four age groups: young (average 16 years), middle-aged (roughly 39), aged (approximately 59) and long-lived (under 90). Study-wide conclusions, independent of this receptor: The percentage of naive T cells measured by flow cytometry correlated strongly with observed TCR beta diversity. Compared with the aged group, the long-lived group had more naive CD4+ T cells, fewer expanded clones and increased TCR diversity, a pattern suggesting age selection. As age increased, observed TCR beta diversity per million T cells dropped in a roughly linear way, and a significant reduction was already evident by age roughly 36. Conclusive comparison of naive and antigen-experienced compartments was prevented by the profiling of bulk unsorted PBMCs. Because the CMV infection status of the donors was unknown, age-related changes in expanded clonotypes may potentially have been confounded. Estimates of total diversity based on one million sequenced T cells were regarded as lower bounds and as underestimates.

Library creation used 5' RACE. Sequencer: Illumina HiSeq 2500. A second roughly 7 to 11 cycle PCR used a sample-barcoded 5' primer and a J-beta primer mix. A unique molecular identifier was introduced onto each TCR beta cDNA molecule by a template-switch 5' adaptor carrying 12 random nucleotides. Each sample yielded at least 3 million CDR3-containing paired-end reads. First-strand cDNA was synthesized from all RNA with the Mint cDNA synthesis kit, primed by a TRBC-specific oligonucleotide. Following uracil-DNA glycosylase treatment, a first 18-cycle PCR with universal primers M1SS and BC2_uni_R was performed on all cDNA. From the authors' description of their analysis: Normalization of each sample was performed by random selection of 1 million high-quality reads, each carrying a distinct molecular identifier. Reads sharing molecular identifiers were discarded rather than binned into consensus sequences. MiTCR, run with a Q25 quality threshold and the strictest error-elimination algorithm, handled CDR3 identification, clonotype clustering and error correction. A nonparametric unseen species model with Euler transformation was used to estimate lower-bound total TCR beta diversity. TCRdb's own reprocessing of the public reads used fastp at Q25 and MiXCR and kept productive beta chains. CDR3 protein duplicates are merged, each entry listing the most common genes and DNA. TCRdb's processing, not the authors', yielded these V and J calls. The sample table lists 550,000 to 600,000 distinct CDR3 sequences, around half of them with a count of one. Jointly, the top ten make up about 26% of the sample.

The donors were roughly 39 Caucasian individuals from Russia, aged 6 to 90 years, who were systemically healthy. Each donor gave about 9.2 milliliters of peripheral blood, drawn into EDTA-treated Vacutainer tubes. PBMCs were isolated by Ficoll-Paque density-gradient centrifugation, with at least 6 million obtained per sample. Trizol reagent was used to extract total RNA from PBMCs, with at least 6 micrograms per sample. For every donor, flow cytometry on a PBMC aliquot measured the percentage of naive CD45RAhigh/CD27high T cells. In the case of this clonotype: The target of this receptor is not known. The input lacks base qualities; no much larger clone sits a single base away.

V has 3 bases trimmed and J has 7 bases trimmed; junction bases matching no gene number 9. Including cysteine and phenylalanine, the CDR3 has 16 amino acids. Only the CDR3 part of the read is kept: 48 bases, read in frame from the first base. CDR1 WSHSY and CDR2 SAAADI were looked up in the germline V gene. The sequenced material came from blood. The chain employs TRBV10-2 and TRBJ2-1; a stretch of 10 junction bases matches TRBD1. The clonotype originates from a man older than 75 in good health. The CDR3 is CASSDPGTGERNEQFF. The sequenced DNA is TGCGCCAGCAGTGACCCCGGGACAGGGGAAAGGAATGAGCAGTTCTTC.